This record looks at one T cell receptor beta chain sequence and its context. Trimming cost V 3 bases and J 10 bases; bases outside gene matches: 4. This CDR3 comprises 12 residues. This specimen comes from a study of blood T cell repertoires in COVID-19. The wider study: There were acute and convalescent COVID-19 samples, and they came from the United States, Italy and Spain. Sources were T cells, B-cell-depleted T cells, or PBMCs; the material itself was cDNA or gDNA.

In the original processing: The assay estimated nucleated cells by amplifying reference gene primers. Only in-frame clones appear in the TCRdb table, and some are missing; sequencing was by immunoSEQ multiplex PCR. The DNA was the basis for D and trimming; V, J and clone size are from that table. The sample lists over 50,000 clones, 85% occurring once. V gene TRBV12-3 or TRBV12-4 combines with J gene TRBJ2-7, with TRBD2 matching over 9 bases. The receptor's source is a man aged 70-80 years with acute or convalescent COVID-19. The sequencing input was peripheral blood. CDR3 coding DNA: TGTGCCAGCAGTTTCGCAGCGGGGGGTCAGTACTTC. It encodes CASSFAAGGQYF.